This T cell receptor (beta chain) was recovered during a study of blood T cell repertoires in COVID-19. Study overall: Sites across the United States, Italy and Spain contributed samples from acute and convalescent COVID-19. PBMCs, B-cell-depleted T cells, or T cells provided the cDNA or gDNA that made up the material.

V dropped 4 bases and J dropped 5 bases, with 13 bases sitting between them. The germline CDR1 and CDR2 sequences are SGDLS and YYNGEE. This CDR3 has 13 amino acids. Original analysis: Estimates of nucleated cell counts were drawn from the amplification of reference gene primers. Sequencing used immunoSEQ multiplex PCR; TCRdb keeps in-frame clones, though not all of them. That table furnishes V, J and clone size, whereas the DNA furnished D and trimming. In the table there are roughly 170,000 clones, approximately 80% of which are singletons. V usage is TRBV9 and J usage is TRBJ2-7, with TRBD2 as a possible D gene (5 bases). The TCR was taken from a human donor in a cohort sampled during active COVID-19. The sequenced material came from peripheral blood. The CDR3, as DNA: TGTGCCAGCAGCCCTTCGTGGGGAGACGAGCAGTACTTC. Translated, it gives CASSPSWGDEQYF. The complete variable domain, with remaining parts taken from reference TRBV9 and TRBJ2-7, reads DSGVTQTPKHLITATGQRVTLRCSPRSGDLSVYWYQQSLDQGLQFLIQYYNGEERAKGNILERFSAQQFPDLHSELNLSSLELGDSALYFCASSPSWGDEQYFGPGTRLTVT.